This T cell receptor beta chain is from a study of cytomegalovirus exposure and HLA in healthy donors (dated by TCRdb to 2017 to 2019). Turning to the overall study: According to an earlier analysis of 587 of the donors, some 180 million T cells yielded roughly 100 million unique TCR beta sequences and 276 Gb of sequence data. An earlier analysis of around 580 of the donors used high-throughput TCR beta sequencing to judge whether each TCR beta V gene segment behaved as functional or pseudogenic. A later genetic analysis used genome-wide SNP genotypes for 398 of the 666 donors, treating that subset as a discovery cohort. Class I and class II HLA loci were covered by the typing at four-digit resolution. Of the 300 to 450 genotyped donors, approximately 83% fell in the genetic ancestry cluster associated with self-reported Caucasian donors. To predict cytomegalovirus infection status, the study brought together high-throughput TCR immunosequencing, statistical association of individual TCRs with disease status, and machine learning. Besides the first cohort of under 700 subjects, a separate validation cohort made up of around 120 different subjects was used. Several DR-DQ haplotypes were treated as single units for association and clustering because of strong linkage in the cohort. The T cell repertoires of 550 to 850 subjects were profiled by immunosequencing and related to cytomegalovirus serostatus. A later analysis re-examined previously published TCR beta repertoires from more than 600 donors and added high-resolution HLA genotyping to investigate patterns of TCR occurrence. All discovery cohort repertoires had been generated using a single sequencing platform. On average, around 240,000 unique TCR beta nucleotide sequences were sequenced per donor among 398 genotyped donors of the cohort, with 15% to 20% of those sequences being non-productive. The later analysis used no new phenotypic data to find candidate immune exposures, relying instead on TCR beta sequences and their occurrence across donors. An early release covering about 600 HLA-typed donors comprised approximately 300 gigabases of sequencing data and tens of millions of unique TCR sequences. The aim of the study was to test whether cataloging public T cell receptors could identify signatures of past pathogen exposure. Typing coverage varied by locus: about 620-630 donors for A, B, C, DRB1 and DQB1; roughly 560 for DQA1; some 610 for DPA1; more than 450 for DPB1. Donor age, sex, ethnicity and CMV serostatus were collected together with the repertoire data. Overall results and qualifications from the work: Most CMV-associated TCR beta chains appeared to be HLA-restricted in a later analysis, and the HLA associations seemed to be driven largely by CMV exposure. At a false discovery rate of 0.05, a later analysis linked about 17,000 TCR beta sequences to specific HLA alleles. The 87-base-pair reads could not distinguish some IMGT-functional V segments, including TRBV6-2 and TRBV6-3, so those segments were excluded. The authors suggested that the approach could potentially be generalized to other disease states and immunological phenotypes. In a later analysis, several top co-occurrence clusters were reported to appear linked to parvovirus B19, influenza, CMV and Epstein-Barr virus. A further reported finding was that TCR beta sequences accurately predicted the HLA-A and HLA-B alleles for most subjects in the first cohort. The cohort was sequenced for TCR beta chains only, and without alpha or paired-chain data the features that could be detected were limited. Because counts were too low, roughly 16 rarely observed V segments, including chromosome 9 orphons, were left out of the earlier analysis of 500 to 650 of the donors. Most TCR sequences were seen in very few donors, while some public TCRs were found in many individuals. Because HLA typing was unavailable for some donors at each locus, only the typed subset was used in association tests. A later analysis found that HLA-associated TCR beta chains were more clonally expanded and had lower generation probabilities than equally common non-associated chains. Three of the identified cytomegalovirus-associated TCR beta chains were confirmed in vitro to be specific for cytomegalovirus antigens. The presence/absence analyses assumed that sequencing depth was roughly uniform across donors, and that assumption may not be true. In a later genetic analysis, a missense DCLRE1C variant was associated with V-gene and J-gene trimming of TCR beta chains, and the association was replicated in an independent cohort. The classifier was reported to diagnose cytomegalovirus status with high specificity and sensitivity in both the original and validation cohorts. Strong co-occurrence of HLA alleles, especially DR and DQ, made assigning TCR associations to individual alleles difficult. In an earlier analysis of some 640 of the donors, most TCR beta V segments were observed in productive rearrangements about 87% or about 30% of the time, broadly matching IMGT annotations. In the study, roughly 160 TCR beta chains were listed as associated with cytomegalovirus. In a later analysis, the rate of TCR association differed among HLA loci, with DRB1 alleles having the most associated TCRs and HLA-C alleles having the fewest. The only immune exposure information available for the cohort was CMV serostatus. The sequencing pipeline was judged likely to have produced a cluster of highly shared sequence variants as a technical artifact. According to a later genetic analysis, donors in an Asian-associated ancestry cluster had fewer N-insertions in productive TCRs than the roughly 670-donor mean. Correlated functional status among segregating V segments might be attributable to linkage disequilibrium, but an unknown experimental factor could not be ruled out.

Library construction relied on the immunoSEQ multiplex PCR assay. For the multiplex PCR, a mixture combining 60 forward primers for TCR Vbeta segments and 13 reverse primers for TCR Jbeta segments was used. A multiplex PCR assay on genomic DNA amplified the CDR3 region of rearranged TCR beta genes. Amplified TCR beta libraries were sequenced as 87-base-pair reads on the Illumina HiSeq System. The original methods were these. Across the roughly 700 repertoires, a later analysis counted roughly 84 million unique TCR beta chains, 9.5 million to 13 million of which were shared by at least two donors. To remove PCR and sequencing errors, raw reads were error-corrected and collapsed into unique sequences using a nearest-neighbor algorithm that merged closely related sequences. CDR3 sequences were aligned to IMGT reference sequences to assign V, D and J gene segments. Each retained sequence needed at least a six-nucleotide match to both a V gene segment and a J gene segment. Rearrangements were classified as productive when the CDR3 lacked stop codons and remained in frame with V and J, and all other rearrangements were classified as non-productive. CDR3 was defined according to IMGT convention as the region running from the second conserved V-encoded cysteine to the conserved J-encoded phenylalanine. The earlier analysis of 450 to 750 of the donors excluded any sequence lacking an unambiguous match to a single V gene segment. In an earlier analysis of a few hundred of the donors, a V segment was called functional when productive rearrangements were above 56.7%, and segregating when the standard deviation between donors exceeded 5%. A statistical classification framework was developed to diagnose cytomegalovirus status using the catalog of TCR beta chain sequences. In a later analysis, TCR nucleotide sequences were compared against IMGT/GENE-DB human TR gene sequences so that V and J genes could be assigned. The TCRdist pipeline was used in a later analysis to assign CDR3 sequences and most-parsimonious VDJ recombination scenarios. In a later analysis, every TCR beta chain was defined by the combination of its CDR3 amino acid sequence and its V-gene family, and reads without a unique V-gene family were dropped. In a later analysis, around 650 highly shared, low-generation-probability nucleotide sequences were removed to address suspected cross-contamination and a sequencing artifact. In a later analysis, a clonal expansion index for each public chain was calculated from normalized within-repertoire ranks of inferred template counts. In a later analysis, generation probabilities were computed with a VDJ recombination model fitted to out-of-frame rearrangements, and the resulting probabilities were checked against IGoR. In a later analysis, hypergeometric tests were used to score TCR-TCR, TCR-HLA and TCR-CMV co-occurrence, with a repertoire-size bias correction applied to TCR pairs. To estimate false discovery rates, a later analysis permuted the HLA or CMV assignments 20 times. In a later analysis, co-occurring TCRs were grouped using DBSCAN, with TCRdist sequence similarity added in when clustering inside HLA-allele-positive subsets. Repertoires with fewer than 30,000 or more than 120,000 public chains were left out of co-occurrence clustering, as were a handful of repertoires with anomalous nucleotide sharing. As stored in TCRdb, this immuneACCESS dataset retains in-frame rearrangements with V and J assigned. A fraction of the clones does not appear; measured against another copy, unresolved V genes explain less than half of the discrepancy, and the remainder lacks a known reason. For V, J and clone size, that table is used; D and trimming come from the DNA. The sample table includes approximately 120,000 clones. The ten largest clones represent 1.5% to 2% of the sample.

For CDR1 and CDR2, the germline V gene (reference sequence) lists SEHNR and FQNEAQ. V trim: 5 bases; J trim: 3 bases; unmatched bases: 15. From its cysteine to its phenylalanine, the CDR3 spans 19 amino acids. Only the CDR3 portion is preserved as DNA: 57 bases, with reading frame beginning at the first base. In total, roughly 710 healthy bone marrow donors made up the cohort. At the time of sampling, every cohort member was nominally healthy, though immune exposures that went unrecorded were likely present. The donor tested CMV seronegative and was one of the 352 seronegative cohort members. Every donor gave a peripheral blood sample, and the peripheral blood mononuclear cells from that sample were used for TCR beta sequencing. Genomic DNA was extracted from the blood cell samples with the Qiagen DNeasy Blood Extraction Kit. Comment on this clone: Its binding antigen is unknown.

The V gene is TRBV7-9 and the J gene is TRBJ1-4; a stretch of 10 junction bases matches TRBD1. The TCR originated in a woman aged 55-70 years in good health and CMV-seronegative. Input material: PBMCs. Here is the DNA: TGTGCCAGCAGCCTAGGGACAGGGGAGTTTCGCATGGCTAATGAAAAACTGTTTTTT. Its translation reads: CASSLGTGEFRMANEKLFF. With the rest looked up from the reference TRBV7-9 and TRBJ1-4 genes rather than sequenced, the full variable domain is DTGVSQNPRHKITKRGQNVTFRCDPISEHNRLYWYRQTLGQGPEFLTYFQNEAQLEKSRLLSDRFSAERPKGSFSTLEIQRTEQGDSAMYLCASSLGTGEFRMANEKLFFGSGTQLSVL.